There are a few counts of the clone carrying this T cell receptor beta chain. Alongside a J-beta primer mix, a sample-barcoded 5' primer served in a second PCR lasting about 7 to 11 cycles. TCRdb ran MiXCR on the 5' RACE reads and lists one entry per CDR3 protein. There are 800,000 to 1,300,000 distinct CDR3 sequences in the sample; approximately 26% occur only once, and approximately 0.7% lies in the top ten. The data were obtained in a study of blood T cells in healthy people across ages. CDR3 length equals 15 residues. Losses at the gene ends were 5 bases for V and 3 bases for J; bases not matched to a gene: 8. Germline CDR1 and CDR2: SEHNR and FQNEAQ (reference sequence). The same data also went into a second study, on T cells of mothers and their children. That paper adds: Among related mother-child pairs, overlap was slightly higher than in unrelated pairs, though not significantly.

V gene TRBV7-9 combines with J gene TRBJ2-7, with 9 bases identical to TRBD1. Source material: blood. This TCR derives from a girl aged 2-10 years in good health. The CDR3 nucleotides are TGTGCCAGCAGCCGGACCGGGACAGGGTTCTACGAGCAGTACTTC. Translation: CASSRTGTGFYEQYF.